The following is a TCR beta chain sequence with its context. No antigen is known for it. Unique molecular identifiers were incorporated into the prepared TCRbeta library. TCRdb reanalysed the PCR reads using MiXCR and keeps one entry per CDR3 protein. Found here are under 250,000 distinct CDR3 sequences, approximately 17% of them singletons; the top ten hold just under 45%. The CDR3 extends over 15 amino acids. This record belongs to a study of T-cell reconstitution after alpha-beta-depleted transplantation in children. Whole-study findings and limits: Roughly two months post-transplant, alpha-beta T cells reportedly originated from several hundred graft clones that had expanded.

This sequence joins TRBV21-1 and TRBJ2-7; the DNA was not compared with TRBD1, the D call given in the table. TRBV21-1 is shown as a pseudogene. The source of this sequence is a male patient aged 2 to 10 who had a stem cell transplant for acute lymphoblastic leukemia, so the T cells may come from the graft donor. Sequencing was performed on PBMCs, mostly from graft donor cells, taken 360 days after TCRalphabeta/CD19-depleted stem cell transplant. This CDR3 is CASSKVLETGWEQYF. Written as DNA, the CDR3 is TGTGCCAGCAGCAAAGTCCTAGAGACAGGGTGGGAGCAGTACTTC.